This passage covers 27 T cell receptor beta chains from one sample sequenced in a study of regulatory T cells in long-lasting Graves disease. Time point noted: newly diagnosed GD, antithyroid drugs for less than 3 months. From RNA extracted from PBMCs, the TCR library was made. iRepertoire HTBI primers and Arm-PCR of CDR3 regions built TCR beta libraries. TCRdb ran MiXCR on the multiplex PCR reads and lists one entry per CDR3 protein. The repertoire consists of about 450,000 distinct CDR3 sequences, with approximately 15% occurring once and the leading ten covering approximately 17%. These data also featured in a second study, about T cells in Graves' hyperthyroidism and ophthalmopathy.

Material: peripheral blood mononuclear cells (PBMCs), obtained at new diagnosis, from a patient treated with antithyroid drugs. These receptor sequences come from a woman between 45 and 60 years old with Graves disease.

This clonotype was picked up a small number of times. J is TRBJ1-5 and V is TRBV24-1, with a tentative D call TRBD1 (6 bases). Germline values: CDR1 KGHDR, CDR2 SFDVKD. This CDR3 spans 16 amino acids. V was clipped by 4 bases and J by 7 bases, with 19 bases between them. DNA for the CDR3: TGTGCCACCAGTGACACGGGGGCAGGGGCCTACCAGCCCCAGCATTTT. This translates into CATSDTGAGAYQPQHF.

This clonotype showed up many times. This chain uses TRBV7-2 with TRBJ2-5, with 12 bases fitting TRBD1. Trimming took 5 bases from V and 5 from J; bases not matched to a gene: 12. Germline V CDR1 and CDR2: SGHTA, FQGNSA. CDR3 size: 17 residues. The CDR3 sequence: CASSPRLRDRGLETQYF. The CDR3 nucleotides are TGTGCCAGCAGCCCGAGACTCCGGGACAGGGGGCTGGAGACCCAGTACTTC.

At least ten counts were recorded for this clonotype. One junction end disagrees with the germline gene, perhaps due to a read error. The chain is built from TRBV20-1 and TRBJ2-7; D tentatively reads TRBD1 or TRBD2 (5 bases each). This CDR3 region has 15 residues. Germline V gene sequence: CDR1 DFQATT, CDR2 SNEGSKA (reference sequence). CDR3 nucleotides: TGCAGTTCTAGGGATGATACAGGACTTGACAACGAGCAGTACTTC. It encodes CSSRDDTGLDNEQYF.

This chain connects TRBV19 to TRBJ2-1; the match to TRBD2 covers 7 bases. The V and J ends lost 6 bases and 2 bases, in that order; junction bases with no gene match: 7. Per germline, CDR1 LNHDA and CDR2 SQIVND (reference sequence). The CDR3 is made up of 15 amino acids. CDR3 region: CASSKATSAYNEQFF. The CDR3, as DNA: TGTGCCAGTAGCAAGGCCACTAGCGCCTACAATGAGCAGTTCTTC.

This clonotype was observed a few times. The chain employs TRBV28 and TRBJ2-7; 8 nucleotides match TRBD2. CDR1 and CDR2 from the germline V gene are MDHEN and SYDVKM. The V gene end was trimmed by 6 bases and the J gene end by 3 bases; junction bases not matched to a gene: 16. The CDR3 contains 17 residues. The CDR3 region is CASSLILAGPLFYEQYF. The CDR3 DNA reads TGTGCCAGCAGCCTCATCCTAGCGGGTCCTCTCTTCTACGAGCAGTACTTC.

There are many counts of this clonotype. The CDR3 loop reads CASSPMPSPDGGELFF. DNA for the CDR3: TGTGCCAGCAGTCCGATGCCCTCGCCAGATGGCGGGGAGCTGTTTTTT. J is TRBJ2-2 and V is TRBV6-1; D uncertain. The CDR3 covers 16 residues. Trimming pared 5 bases from V and 7 bases from J, leaving 20 bases between. Germline assignment: CDR1 MNHNS and CDR2 SASEGT.

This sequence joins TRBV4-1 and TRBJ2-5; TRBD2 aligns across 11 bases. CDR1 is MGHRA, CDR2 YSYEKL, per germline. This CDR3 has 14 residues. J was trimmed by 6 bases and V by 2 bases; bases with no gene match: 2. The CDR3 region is CASSQTSGSKTQYF. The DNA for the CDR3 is TGCGCCAGCAGCCAAACTAGCGGGAGTAAGACCCAGTACTTC.

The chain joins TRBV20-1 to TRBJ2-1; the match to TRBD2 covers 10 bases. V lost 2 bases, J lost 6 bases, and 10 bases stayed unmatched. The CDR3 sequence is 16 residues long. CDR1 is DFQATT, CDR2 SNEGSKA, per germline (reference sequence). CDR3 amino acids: CSARPLAGVPTNEQFF. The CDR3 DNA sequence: TGCAGTGCTAGACCCCTAGCGGGAGTCCCGACCAATGAGCAGTTCTTC.

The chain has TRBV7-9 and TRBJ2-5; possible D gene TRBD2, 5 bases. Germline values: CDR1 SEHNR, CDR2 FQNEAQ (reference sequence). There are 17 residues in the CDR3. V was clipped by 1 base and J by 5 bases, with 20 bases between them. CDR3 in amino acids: CASSLDFRLRRRETQYF. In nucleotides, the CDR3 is TGTGCCAGCAGCTTAGATTTCCGGCTGAGGAGGCGGGAGACCCAGTACTTC.

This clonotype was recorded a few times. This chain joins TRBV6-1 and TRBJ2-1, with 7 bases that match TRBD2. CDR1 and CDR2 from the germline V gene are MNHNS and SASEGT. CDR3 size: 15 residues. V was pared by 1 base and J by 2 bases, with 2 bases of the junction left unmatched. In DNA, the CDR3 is TGTGCCAGCAGTGAAGGGGGGGGACCCTACAATGAGCAGTTCTTC. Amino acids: CASSEGGGPYNEQFF.

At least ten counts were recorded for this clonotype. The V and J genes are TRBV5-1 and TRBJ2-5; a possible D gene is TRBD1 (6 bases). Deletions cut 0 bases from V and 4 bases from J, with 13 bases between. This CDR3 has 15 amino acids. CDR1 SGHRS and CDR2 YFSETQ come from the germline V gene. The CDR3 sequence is CASSLGGQYGETQYF. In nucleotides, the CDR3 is TGCGCCAGCAGCTTGGGCGGACAGTACGGAGAGACCCAGTACTTC. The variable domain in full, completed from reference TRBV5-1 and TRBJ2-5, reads KAGVTQTPRYLIKTRGQQVTLSCSPISGHRSVSWYQQTPGQGLQFLFEYFSETQRNKGNFPGRFSGRQFSNSRSEMNVSTLELGDSALYLCASSLGGQYGETQYFGPGTRLLVL.

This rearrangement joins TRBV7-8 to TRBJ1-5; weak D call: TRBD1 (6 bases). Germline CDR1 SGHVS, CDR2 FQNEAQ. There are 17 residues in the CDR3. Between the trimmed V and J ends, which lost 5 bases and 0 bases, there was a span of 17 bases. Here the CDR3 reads CASSLVTTGFSNQPQHF. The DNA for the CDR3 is TGTGCCAGCAGCCTGGTTACGACAGGCTTTAGCAATCAGCCCCAGCATTTT.

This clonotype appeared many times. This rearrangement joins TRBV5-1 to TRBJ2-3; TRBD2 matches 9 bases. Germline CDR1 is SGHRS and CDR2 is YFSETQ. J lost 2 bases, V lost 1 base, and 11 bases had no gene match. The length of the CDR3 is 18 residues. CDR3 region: CASSLQLAGTHITDTQYF. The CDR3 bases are TGCGCCAGCAGCTTGCAGCTAGCGGGAACCCATATCACAGATACGCAGTATTTT.

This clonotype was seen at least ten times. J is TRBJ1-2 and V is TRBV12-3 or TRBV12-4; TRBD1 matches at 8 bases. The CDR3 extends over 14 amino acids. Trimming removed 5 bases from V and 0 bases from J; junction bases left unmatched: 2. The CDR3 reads CASSGQGTNYGYTF. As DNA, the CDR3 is TGTGCCAGCAGTGGACAGGGCACTAACTATGGCTACACCTTC.

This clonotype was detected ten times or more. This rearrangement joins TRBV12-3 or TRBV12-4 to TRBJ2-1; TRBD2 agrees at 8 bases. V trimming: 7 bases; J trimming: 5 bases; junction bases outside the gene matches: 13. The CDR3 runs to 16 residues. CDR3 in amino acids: CASKARGGTNNNEQFF. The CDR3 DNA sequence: TGTGCCAGCAAGGCCCGGGGGGGGACCAATAACAATGAGCAGTTCTTC.

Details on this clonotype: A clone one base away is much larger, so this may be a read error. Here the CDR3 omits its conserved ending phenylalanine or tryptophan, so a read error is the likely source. CDR3 protein: CAWSGPLSAQNTQYL. As DNA, the CDR3 is TGTGCCTGGAGTGGGCCACTTAGCGCACAAAATACGCAGTATCTT. The chain carries TRBV30 and TRBJ2-3; maybe TRBD2 (5 bases). V dropped 1 base and J dropped 7 bases, with 18 bases sitting between them. Germline V lookup: CDR1 GTSNPN, CDR2 SVGIG (reference sequence). This CDR3 is built from 15 residues.

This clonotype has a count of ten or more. CDR3 DNA: TGTGCCAGCAGCCCAGCGGGGGGAACCAGCTATGGCTACACCTTC. As protein: CASSPAGGTSYGYTF. The chain employs TRBV7-3 and TRBJ1-2; tentatively, D is TRBD1 (5 bases). Germline values: CDR1 SGHTA, CDR2 FQGTGA. The CDR3 consists of 15 residues. Trimming cost V 5 bases and J 4 bases, with 17 bases left between them.

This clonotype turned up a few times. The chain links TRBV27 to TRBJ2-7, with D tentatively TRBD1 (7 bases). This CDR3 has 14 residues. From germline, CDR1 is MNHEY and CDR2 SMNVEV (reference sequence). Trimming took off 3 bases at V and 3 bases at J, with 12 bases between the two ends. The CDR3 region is CASSLRGQNYEQYF. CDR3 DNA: TGTGCCAGCAGTTTGCGGGGACAGAACTACGAGCAGTACTTC.

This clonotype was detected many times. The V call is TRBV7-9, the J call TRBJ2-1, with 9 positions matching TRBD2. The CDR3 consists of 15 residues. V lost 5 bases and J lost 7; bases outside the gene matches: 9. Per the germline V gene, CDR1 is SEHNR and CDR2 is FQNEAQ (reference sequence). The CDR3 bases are TGTGCCAGCAGCAAAAGAAGCGGGAGGATAAATGAGCAGTTCTTC. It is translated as CASSKRSGRINEQFF.

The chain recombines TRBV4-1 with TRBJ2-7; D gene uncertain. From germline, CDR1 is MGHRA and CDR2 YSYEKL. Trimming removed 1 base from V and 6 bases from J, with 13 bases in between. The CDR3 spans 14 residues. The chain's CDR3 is CASSQVGQPIEQYF. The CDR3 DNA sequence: TGCGCCAGCAGCCAAGTAGGGCAGCCCATCGAGCAGTACTTC.

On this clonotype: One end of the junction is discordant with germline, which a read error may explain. The DNA for the CDR3 is TGTGCCAGCAGCCAGGATATAGCCAAAAGCATTCAGTACTTC. This encodes CASSQDIAKSIQYF. The chain employs TRBV3-1 and TRBJ2-4; no clear D. Germline CDR1 reads LGHDT; CDR2 reads YNNKEL (reference sequence). CDR3 length: 14 residues.

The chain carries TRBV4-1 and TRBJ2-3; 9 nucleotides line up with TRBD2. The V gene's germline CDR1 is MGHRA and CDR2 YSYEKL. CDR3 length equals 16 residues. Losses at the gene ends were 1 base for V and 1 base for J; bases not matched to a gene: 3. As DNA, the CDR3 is TGCGCCAGCAGCCAAGGTAGCGGGGGCGGCACAGATACGCAGTATTTT. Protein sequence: CASSQGSGGGTDTQYF.

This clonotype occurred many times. The CDR3 reads CASSLGAGDEQYF. The CDR3 nucleotides read TGCGCCAGCAGCTTGGGAGCGGGAGACGAGCAGTACTTC. The V and J genes are TRBV5-1 and TRBJ2-7; 8 bases are a match to TRBD2. The CDR3 is 13 residues long. The germline gives CDR1 SGHRS, CDR2 YFSETQ. V shed 0 bases, J shed 5 bases, and the junction held 1 base outside the gene matches.

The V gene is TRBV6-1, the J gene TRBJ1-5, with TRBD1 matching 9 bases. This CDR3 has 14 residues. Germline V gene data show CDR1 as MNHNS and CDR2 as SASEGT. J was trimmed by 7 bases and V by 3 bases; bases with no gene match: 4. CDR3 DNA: TGTGCCAGCAGTGACCGGGACAGGGAACAGCCCCAGCATTTT. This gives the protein CASSDRDREQPQHF.

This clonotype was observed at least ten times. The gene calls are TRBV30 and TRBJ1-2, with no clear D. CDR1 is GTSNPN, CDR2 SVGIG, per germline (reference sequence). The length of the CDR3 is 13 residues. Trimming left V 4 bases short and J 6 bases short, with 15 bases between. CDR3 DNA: TGTGCCTGGATGGAGGGCGGGATCAATGGCTACACCTTC. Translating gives CAWMEGGINGYTF.

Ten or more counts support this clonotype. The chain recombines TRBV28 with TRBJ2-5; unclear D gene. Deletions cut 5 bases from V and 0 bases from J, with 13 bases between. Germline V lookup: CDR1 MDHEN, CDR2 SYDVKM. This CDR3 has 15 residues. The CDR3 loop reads CASSRADTNQETQYF. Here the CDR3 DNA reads TGTGCCAGCAGTCGCGCCGACACAAACCAAGAGACCCAGTACTTC. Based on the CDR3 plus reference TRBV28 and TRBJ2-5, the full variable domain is DVKVTQSSRYLVKRTGEKVFLECVQDMDHENMFWYRQDPGLGLRLIYFSYDVKMKEKGDIPEGYSVSREKKERFSLILESASTNQTSMYLCASSRADTNQETQYFGPGTRLLVL.

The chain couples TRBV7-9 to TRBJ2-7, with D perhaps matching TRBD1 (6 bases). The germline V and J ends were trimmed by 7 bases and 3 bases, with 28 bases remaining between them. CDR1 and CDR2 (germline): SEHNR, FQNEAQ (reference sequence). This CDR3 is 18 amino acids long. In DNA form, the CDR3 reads TGTGCCAGCACCAATACCGGACAGTTCCCAACCACGTACTACGAGCAGTACTTC. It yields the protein CASTNTGQFPTTYYEQYF.